These 4 T cell receptor beta chains were all obtained from the same sample, sequenced in a study of T cells in Graves' hyperthyroidism and ophthalmopathy. Template material for amplifying TCR beta CDR3 regions consisted of RNA transcripts. RT-PCR in the first round (using the HTBI primer set) targeted the TCR CDR3. TCRdb reanalysed the multiplex PCR reads using MiXCR and keeps one entry per CDR3 protein. The table lists fewer than 650,000 distinct CDR3 sequences, more than 11% of them singletons, with roughly 5.5% in the top ten. The sequenced material came from blood. The receptors were sampled from a woman in her thirties with Graves' hyperthyroidism that later progressed to Graves' ophthalmopathy.

This clonotype has only a few counts. CDR3 region: CASSFVSNEKLFF. CDR3 coding DNA: TGTGCCAGCAGTTTTGTCTCTAATGAAAAACTGTTTTTT. The V gene is TRBV27, the J gene TRBJ1-4; the D is unclear. The CDR3 totals 13 residues. CDR1 and CDR2 (germline): MNHEY, SMNVEV (reference sequence). Trimming shortened V by 3 bases and J by 3 bases, and 5 bases separated the two germline ends.

This clonotype was recorded many times. The V gene is TRBV6-6, the J gene TRBJ2-1, with 11 nucleotides matching TRBD2. Looked up from germline, CDR1 is MNHNY and CDR2 is SVGAGI (reference sequence). The CDR3 runs 15 residues. The ends lost 2 bases at V and 5 bases at J; junction bases unmatched: 2. CDR3 amino acids: CASSYLLAGDNEQFF. CDR3 DNA: TGTGCCAGCAGTTACCTACTAGCGGGAGACAATGAGCAGTTCTTC.

This chain joins TRBV19 and TRBJ1-2, with 7 bases lining up with TRBD1. Germline V gene data show CDR1 as LNHDA and CDR2 as SQIVND (reference sequence). The V gene end was trimmed by 1 base and the J gene end by 9 bases; junction bases not matched to a gene: 8. This CDR3 is built from 14 residues. This chain's CDR3 is CASSIAGATGRYTF. The CDR3 nucleotides are TGTGCCAGTAGTATAGCGGGGGCGACAGGGCGCTACACCTTC.

In its sample, this clonotype was seen many times. The chain uses TRBV19 and TRBJ2-1; a possible D gene is TRBD2 (6 bases). CDR3 size: 16 residues. Germline CDR1 LNHDA, CDR2 SQIVND (reference sequence). V was trimmed by 7 bases and J by 0 bases, leaving 16 bases between them. In nucleotides, the CDR3 is TGTGCCAGTACCGATGGGTGGGAGGCCTCCTACAATGAGCAGTTCTTC. As protein: CASTDGWEASYNEQFF.